This TCR beta chain derives from a study of T cells in Graves' hyperthyroidism and ophthalmopathy. Per germline, CDR1 DFQATT and CDR2 SNEGSKA (reference sequence). The CDR3 loop spans 14 amino acids. Trimming cost V 5 bases and J 4 bases, with 17 bases left between them. This clonotype was recorded at least ten times. Template material for amplifying TCR beta CDR3 regions consisted of RNA transcripts. TCR CDR3 regions were first amplified by RT-PCR with HTBI primers. TCRdb itself ran the multiplex PCR reads through MiXCR, one entry per CDR3 protein. The table has around 660,000 distinct CDR3 sequences, over 40% seen once.

The material sequenced was peripheral blood or thyroid tissue (not recorded which). The V and J genes are TRBV20-1 and TRBJ1-2, with D perhaps matching TRBD1 (5 bases). This TCR came from an adult man with Graves' disease, either hyperthyroidism or ophthalmopathy (not recorded which). The CDR3 protein is CSAGALDIVYGYTF. CDR3 nucleotide sequence: TGCAGTGCTGGGGCCCTCGACATTGTCTATGGCTACACCTTC.